Each of the 8 T cell receptor beta chains below was sequenced from the same sample in a study of Graves' ophthalmopathy and Graves' hyperthyroidism. The TCR beta CDR3 regions underwent amplification from RNA transcripts. RT-PCR with HTBI primers came first, then second-round multiplex PCR. TCRdb processed the multiplex PCR reads anew with MiXCR; each CDR3 protein has one entry. Seen here are around 1,200,000 distinct CDR3 sequences, roughly 35% observed once, and the top ten hold over 8.5%. Sequenced material: peripheral blood or thyroid tissue (not recorded which). The receptors originated from an adult man with Graves' hyperthyroidism.

The CDR3 loop reads CAWSLGSSTEAFF. Written as DNA, the CDR3 is TGTGCCTGGAGTCTCGGCTCAAGCACTGAAGCTTTCTTT. The chain joins TRBV30 to TRBJ1-1; D gene uncertain. Germline lookup yields CDR1 GTSNPN and CDR2 SVGIG (reference sequence). There are 13 residues in the CDR3. With 2 bases removed from V and 4 bases from J, the gap between germline ends came to 11 bases.

In the case of this clonotype: A read error may produce the germline difference seen at one junction end. V usage is TRBV11-2 and J usage is TRBJ2-7; no clear D. In germline, CDR1 is SGHAT, CDR2 FQNNGV. This CDR3 comprises 8 residues. The CDR3 DNA is TGTGCCAGCGGCCCCACGGGCTTC. Its translation is CASGPTGF.

The chain uses TRBV12-3 or TRBV12-4 and TRBJ2-2, with 7 positions matching TRBD1. There are 16 residues in the CDR3. V gave up 2 bases and J gave up 6 bases; unmatched junction bases: 9. CDR3 nucleotide sequence: TGTGCCAGCAGTTTAAGAGACAGGGCCCTTTCCGGGGAGCTGTTTTTT. Its translation: CASSLRDRALSGELFF.

V and J are TRBV10-3 and TRBJ2-5; D is ambiguous. The V end was cut by 10 bases, the J end by 1 base, with 22 bases between. Germline V lookup: CDR1 ENHRY, CDR2 SYGVKD. The CDR3 totals 16 residues. The CDR3 DNA is TGTGCCAGCAGCTCCGGACCCTCAAAAAGCCAAGAGACCCAGTACTTC. It specifies CASSSGPSKSQETQYF.

This clonotype was seen repeatedly, ten times or more. The chain employs TRBV9 and TRBJ1-5; 9 nucleotides agree with TRBD1. Germline CDR1 is SGDLS and CDR2 is YYNGEE. After removal of 0 bases from V and 6 bases from J, the junction contained 1 base not matched to a gene. The CDR3 has 14 amino acids. DNA of the CDR3: TGTGCCAGCAGCGTAGGGGGACAGGGTCAGCCCCAGCATTTT. It is translated as CASSVGGQGQPQHF.

In the case of this clonotype: A much larger clone lies a single base off, so this may be a read error. The chain joins TRBV20-1 to TRBJ2-5; D is unresolved. This CDR3 is built from 11 residues. V was trimmed by 5 bases and J by 3 bases, leaving 7 bases between them. In germline, CDR1 is DFQATT, CDR2 SNEGSKA (reference sequence). The CDR3 spells CSAPNEETQYF. CDR3 bases: TGCAGTGCTCCAAACGAAGAGACCCAGTACTTC.

This chain uses TRBV5-6 with TRBJ2-7, with TRBD1 as a possible D gene (6 bases). The germline gives CDR1 SGHDT, CDR2 YYEEEE. The CDR3 has 16 residues. V lost 4 bases and J 2 bases, leaving 19 bases between the germline ends. The DNA for the CDR3 is TGTGCCAGCAGCCCTAAGAAGGGGGAGCCGCCCTACGAGCAGTACTTC. Translating gives CASSPKKGEPPYEQYF.

The V call is TRBV7-9, the J call TRBJ1-2; the match to TRBD1 covers 11 bases. The CDR3 has 18 amino acids. Per the germline V gene, CDR1 is SEHNR and CDR2 is FQNEAQ (reference sequence). Trimming at V came to 0 bases and at J to 5 bases, leaving 11 bases not matched to a gene. The CDR3 loop reads CASSLAKKPGQGDYGYTF. The CDR3 region has the DNA TGTGCCAGCAGCTTAGCCAAAAAACCGGGACAGGGGGATTATGGCTACACCTTC.